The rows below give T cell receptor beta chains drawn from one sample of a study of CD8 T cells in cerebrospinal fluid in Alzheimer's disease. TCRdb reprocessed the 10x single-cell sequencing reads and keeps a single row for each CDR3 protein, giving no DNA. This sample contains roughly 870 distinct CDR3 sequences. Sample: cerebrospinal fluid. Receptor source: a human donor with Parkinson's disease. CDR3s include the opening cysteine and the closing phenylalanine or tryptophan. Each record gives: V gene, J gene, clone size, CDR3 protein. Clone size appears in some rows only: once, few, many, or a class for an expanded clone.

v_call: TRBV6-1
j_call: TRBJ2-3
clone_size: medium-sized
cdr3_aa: CASTPRGAGGLTDTQYF

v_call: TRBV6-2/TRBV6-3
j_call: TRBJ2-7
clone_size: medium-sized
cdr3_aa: CASSYSREQYF

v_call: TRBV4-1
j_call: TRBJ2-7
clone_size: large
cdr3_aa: CASSRDGTGGSEQYF

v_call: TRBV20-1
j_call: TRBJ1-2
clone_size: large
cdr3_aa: CSADREGFYGYTF

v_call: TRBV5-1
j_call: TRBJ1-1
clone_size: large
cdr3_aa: CASSTGLMNTEAFF

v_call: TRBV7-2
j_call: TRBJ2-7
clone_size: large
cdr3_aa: CASSLGRYYEQYF

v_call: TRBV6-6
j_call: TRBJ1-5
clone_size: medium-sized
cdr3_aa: CASSYRAFSNQPQHF

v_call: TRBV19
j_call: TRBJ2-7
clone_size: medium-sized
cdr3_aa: CASRSPNGLGGEQYF

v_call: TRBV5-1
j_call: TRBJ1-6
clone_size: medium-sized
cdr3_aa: CASSLGAINSPLHF

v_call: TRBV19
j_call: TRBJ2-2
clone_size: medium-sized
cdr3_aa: CASSIRGAPNTGELFF

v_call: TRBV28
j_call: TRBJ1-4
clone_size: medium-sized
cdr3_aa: CAGGDRRGRGEKLFF

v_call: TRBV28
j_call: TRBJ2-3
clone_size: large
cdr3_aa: CASSVPGSQDTQYF

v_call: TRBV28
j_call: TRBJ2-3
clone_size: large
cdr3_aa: CASSLWDRPRVEDTQYF

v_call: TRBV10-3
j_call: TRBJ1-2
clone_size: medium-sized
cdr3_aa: CAISESNSAQGFYGYTF

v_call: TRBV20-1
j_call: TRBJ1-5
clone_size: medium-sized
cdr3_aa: CSATTGTGLQPQHF

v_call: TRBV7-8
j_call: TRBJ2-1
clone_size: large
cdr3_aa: CASSLLTSGSSYNEQFF

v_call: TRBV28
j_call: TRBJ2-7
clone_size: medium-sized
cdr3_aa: CASSLGGSSYEQYF

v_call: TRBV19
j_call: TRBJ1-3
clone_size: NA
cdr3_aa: CASSTGGQGGNTIYF

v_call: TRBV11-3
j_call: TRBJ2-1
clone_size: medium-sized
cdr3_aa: CASSLFNLLAGNNEQFF

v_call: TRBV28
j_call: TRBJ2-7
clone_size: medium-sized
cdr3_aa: CASSFGDRAYEQYF

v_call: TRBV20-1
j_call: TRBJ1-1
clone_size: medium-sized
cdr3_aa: CSARGGTEAFF

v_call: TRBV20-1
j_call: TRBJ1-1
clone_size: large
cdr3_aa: CSASRSLEAFF

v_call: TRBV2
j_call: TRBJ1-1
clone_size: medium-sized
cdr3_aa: CASKGGARGTEAFF

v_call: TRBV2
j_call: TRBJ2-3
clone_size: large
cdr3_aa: CASEGQGAGDTQYF

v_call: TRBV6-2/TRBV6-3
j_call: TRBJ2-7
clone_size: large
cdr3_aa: CASRHPMGYEQYF

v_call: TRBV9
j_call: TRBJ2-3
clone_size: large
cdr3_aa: CASSGGTSGLTDTQYF

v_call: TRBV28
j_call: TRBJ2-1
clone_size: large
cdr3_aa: CASSPPGSSYNEQFF

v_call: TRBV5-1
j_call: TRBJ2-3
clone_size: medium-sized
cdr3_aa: CASSFRPLLGTDTQYF

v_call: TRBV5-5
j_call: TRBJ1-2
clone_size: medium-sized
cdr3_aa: CASTGGTGYGYTF

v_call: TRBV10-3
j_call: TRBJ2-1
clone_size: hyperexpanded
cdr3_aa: CAISESMGGIYNEQFF

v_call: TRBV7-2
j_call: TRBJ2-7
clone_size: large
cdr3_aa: CASSPESSYEQYF

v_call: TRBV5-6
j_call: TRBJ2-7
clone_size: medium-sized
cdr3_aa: CASRLGRGARREQYF

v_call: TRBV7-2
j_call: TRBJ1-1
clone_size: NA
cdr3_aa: CASSLAGIGSTEAFF

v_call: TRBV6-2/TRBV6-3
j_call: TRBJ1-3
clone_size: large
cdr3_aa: CASNVPGRFSGNTIYF

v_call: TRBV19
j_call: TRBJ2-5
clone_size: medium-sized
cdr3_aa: CASSIDWGETQYF

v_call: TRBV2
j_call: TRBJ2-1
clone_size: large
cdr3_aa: CASSETTSSYNEQFF

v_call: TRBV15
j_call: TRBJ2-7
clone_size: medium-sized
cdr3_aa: CATSSSGTAIYEQYF